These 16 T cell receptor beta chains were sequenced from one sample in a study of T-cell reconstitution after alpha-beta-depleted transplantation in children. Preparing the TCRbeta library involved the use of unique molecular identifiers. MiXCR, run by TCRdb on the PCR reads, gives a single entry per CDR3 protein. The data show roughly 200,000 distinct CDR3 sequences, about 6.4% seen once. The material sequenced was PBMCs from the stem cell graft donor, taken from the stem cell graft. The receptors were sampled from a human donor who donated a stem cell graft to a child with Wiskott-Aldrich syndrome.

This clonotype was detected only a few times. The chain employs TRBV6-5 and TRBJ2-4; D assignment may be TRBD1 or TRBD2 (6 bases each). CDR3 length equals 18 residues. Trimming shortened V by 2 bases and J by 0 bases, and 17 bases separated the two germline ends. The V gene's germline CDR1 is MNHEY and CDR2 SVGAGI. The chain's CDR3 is CASSYGGTPNIAKNIQYF. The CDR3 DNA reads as TGTGCCAGCAGTTACGGGGGGACACCCAATATAGCCAAAAACATTCAGTACTTC.

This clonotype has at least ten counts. CDR3 bases: TGTGCCAGCAGCTCCGGACAGCAACAGCGCACCGGGGAGCTGTTTTTT. Protein sequence: CASSSGQQQRTGELFF. J is TRBJ2-2 and V is TRBV5-4; TRBD1 is a possible D gene (6 bases). The CDR3 spans 16 residues. V was shortened by 3 bases and J by 4 bases, with 16 bases between the two germline ends. CDR1 is SGHNT and CDR2 is YYREEE in the germline V gene (reference sequence).

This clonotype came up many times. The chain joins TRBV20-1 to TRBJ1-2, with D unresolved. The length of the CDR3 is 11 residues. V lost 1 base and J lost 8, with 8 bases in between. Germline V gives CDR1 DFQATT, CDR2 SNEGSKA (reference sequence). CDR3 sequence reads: CSARGNQGYTF. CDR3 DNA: TGCAGTGCTAGAGGAAATCAAGGCTACACCTTC.

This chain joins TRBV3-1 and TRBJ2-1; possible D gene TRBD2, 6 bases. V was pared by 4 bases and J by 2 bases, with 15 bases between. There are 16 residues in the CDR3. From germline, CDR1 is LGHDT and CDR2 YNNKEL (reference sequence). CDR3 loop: CASSPMGSGTYNEQFF. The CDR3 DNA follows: TGTGCCAGCAGCCCCATGGGTAGCGGAACCTACAATGAGCAGTTCTTC.

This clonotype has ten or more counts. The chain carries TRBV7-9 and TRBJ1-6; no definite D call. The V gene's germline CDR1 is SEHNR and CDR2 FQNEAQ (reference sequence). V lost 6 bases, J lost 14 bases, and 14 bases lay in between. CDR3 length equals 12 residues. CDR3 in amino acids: CASRAGASSLHF. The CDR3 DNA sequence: TGTGCCAGCAGAGCCGGAGCCTCATCCCTCCACTTT.

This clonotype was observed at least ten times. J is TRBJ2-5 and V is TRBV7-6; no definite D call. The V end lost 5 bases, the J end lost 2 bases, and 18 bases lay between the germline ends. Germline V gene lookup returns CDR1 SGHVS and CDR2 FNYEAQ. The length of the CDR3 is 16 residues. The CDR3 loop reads CASSPTGHRLQETQYF. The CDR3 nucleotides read TGTGCCAGCAGCCCCACTGGGCACCGGTTACAAGAGACCCAGTACTTC.

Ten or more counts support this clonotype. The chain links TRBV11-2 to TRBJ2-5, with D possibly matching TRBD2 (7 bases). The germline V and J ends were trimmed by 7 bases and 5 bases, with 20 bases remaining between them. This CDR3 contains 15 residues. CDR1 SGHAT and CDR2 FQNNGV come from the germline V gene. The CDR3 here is CASKKARGRAETQYF. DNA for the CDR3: TGTGCCAGCAAAAAGGCTAGGGGGAGGGCGGAGACCCAGTACTTC.

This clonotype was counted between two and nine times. The CDR3 reads CAIKDSGGATDTQYF. CDR3 DNA sequence: TGCGCCATCAAGGACAGCGGGGGGGCTACAGATACGCAGTATTTT. V is TRBV10-2 and J is TRBJ2-3; TRBD2 aligns across 10 bases. Germline loops: CDR1 WSHSY, CDR2 SAAADI. After removal of 10 bases from V and 3 bases from J, the junction contained 10 bases not matched to a gene. The CDR3 sequence is 15 residues long.

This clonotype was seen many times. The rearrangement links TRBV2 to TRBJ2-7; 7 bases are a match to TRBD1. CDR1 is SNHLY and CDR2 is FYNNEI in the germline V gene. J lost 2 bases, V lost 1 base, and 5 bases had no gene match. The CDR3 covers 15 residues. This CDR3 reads CASSEEGQSTYEQYF. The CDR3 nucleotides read TGTGCCAGCAGTGAAGAGGGACAGAGTACCTACGAGCAGTACTTC.

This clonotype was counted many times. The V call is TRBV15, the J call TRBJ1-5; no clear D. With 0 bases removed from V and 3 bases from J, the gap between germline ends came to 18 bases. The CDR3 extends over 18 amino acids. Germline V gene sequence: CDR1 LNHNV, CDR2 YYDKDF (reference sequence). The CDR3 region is CATSRDPPTLVDNQPQHF. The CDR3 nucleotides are TGTGCCACCAGCAGAGATCCCCCGACTTTGGTCGACAATCAGCCCCAGCATTTT. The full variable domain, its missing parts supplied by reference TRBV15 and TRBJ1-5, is DAMVIQNPRYQVTQFGKPVTLSCSQTLNHNVMYWYQQKSSQAPKLLFHYYDKDFNNEADTPDNFQSRRPNTSFCFLDIRSPGLGDTAMYLCATSRDPPTLVDNQPQHFGDGTRLSIL.

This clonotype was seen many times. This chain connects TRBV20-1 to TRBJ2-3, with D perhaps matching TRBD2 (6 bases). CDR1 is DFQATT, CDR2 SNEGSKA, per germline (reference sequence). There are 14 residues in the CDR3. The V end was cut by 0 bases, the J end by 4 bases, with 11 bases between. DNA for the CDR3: TGCAGTGCTAGAGATTCAGGAGGGGCAGATACGCAGTATTTT. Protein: CSARDSGGADTQYF.

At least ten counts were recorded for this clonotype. The CDR3 loop reads CASSRSGTMNTEAFF. The CDR3 nucleotides read TGTGCCAGCAGTAGATCCGGGACAATGAACACTGAAGCTTTCTTT. This chain links TRBV6-6 with TRBJ1-1; maybe TRBD1 (6 bases). Germline lookup yields CDR1 MNHNY and CDR2 SVGAGI (reference sequence). This CDR3 spans 15 amino acids. Trimming pared 5 bases from V and 0 bases from J, leaving 13 bases between.

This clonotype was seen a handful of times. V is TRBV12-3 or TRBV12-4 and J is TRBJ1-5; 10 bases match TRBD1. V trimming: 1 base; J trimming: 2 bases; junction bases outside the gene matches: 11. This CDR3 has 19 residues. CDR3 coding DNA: TGTGCCAGCAGTTTAGAAGGGACAGGGGCACGCCCTGGCAATCAGCCCCAGCATTTT. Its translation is CASSLEGTGARPGNQPQHF.

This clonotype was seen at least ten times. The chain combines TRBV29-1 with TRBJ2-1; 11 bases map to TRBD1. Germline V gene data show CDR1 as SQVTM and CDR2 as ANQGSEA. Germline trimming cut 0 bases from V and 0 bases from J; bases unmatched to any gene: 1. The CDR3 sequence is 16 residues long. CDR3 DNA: TGCAGCGTTGAAGAGGGGACAGGGGGCTCCTACAATGAGCAGTTCTTC. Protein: CSVEEGTGGSYNEQFF.

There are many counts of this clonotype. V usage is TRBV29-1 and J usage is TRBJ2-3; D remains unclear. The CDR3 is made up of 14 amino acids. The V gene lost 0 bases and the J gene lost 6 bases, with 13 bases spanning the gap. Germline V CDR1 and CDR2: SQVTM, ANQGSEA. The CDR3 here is CSVEDLNHEDTQYF. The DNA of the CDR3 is TGCAGCGTTGAAGATCTGAATCACGAGGATACGCAGTATTTT.

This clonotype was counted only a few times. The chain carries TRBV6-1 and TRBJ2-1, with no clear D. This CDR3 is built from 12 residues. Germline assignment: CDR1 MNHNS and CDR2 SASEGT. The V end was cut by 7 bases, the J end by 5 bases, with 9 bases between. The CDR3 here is CASNKLDNEQFF. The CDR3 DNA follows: TGTGCCAGCAATAAGCTAGACAATGAGCAGTTCTTC.